The clone carrying this TCR delta chain was observed a handful of times. TCRdb assigns this DNA the protein of a much larger clone, which departs from its translation at residue 13; this likely reflects a read error, and the protein shown comes from translating the DNA. These data originate in a study of gamma-delta T cells after stem cell transplantation. CDR3 length: 17 residues. Trimming at V came to 0 bases and at J to 6 bases, leaving 15 bases not matched to a gene. Germline V gives CDR1 GEAIGNYY, CDR2 EKD. TCRdb called clones anew from the RT-PCR reads with CATT. The repertoire holds 1,000 to 1,500 delta-chain clones, with around 1.8% as singletons.

The sequencing sample was made of gamma-delta T cells. This sequence joins TRDV2 and TRDJ1; 7 bases align to TRDD3. This clonotype was obtained from a human donor. It is not recorded whose cells these are; they may come from a transplant donor. CDR3 nucleotide sequence: TGTGCCTGTGACACCGTACTGGGGCGACAACAAAACAATAAACTCATCTTT. This translates into CACDTVLGRQQNNKLIF.